What follows are 30 T cell receptor beta chains derived from one specimen sequenced in a study of T cells after yellow fever vaccination. In TCRdb, the 5' RACE reads were re-called with MiXCR into one record per CDR3 protein. This table holds 550,000 or so distinct CDR3 sequences, 15% to 20% found once. The specimen was PBMCs, collected 15 days after the yellow fever booster vaccination. The receptors were sampled from a man aged 30 to 39 who received the YFV17D yellow fever vaccine.

This clonotype was counted only a few times. This chain uses TRBV28 with TRBJ2-7; the match to TRBD2 covers 8 bases. V lost 6 bases, J lost 0 bases, and 7 bases stayed unmatched. This CDR3 has 15 residues. Germline CDR1 and CDR2: MDHEN and SYDVKM. CDR3 nucleotides: TGTGCCAGCAGCCGAACTAGCGGCCTCTCCTACGAGCAGTACTTC. Amino acids: CASSRTSGLSYEQYF.

The chain is built from TRBV15 and TRBJ2-7, with 10 bases that match TRBD1. This CDR3 has 14 amino acids. With 6 bases clipped from V and 2 bases from J, the junction kept 4 bases outside the gene matches. Germline CDR1 LNHNV, CDR2 YYDKDF (reference sequence). This CDR3 is CATSKDRGPYEQYF. The CDR3 coding sequence is TGTGCCACCAGTAAAGACAGGGGGCCCTACGAGCAGTACTTC.

This clonotype was seen a few times. The J gene is TRBJ2-3, the V gene TRBV6-1, with D perhaps TRBD1 (6 bases). The V gene lost 7 bases and the J gene lost 3 bases, with 14 bases spanning the gap. CDR1 and CDR2 (germline): MNHNS, SASEGT. CDR3 length equals 14 residues. CDR3 region: CASKKWQGTDTQYF. CDR3 DNA: TGTGCCAGCAAAAAATGGCAGGGGACAGATACGCAGTATTTT.

The V call is TRBV27, the J call TRBJ1-1, with a weak D call TRBD1 (5 bases). V lost 3 bases to trimming and J lost 3 bases, with 14 bases between them. The CDR3 is 15 residues long. The germline V gene has CDR1 MNHEY and CDR2 SMNVEV (reference sequence). CDR3 sequence (DNA): TGTGCCAGCAGTTTTTCGCAGGGAGTATACACTGAAGCTTTCTTT. Residues: CASSFSQGVYTEAFF.

In this sample, this clonotype turned up a few times. The chain joins TRBV30 to TRBJ2-1, with 9 bases fitting TRBD2. V was clipped by 3 bases and J by 2 bases; unmatched bases: 8. Germline CDR1 GTSNPN, CDR2 SVGIG (reference sequence). The CDR3 extends over 16 amino acids. This CDR3 reads CAWSLLTSGPYNEQFF. CDR3 in DNA: TGTGCCTGGAGCCTCCTGACTAGCGGCCCCTACAATGAGCAGTTCTTC. Complete variable domain (other parts from reference TRBV30 and TRBJ2-1): SQTIHQWPATLVQPVGSPLSLECTVEGTSNPNLYWYRQAAGRGLQLLFYSVGIGQISSEVPQNLSASRPQDRQFILSSKKLLLSDSGFYLCAWSLLTSGPYNEQFFGPGTRLTVL.

A few counts support this clonotype. This chain connects TRBV20-1 to TRBJ2-3, with 11 bases identical to TRBD2. Germline V CDR1 and CDR2: DFQATT, SNEGSKA (reference sequence). The CDR3 length is 17 residues. With 0 bases clipped from V and 3 bases from J, the junction kept 8 bases outside the gene matches. The CDR3 loop is CSARDFTSGRVTDTQYF. The CDR3 coding sequence is TGCAGTGCTAGAGATTTTACTAGCGGGAGAGTTACAGATACGCAGTATTTT.

Only a few counts were recorded for this clonotype. CDR3: CSSALSLGLADNEQFF. CDR3 nucleotides: TGCAGCAGCGCATTATCATTGGGTCTAGCGGATAATGAGCAGTTCTTC. The chain has TRBV29-1 and TRBJ2-1, with 7 bases fitting TRBD2. Germline V gives CDR1 SQVTM, CDR2 ANQGSEA. J was trimmed by 7 bases and V by 8 bases; bases with no gene match: 20. The CDR3 length is 16 residues.

This clonotype was seen only a few times. The rearrangement joins TRBV7-2 to TRBJ1-1; D is ambiguous. Germline V gene data show CDR1 as SGHTA and CDR2 as FQGNSA. Trimming pared 5 bases from V and 3 bases from J, leaving 16 bases between. CDR3 size: 15 residues. The CDR3, as DNA: TGTGCCAGCAGCCCGAAAGAAGGCGGGTACACTGAAGCTTTCTTT. This sequence encodes CASSPKEGGYTEAFF. Using reference TRBV7-2 and TRBJ1-1 for the parts outside the CDR3, the full variable domain is GAGVSQSPSNKVTEKGKDVELRCDPISGHTALYWYRQSLGQGLEFLIYFQGNSAPDKSGLPSDRFSAERTGGSVSTLTIQRTQQEDSAVYLCASSPKEGGYTEAFFGQGTRLTVV.

V and J are TRBV5-4 and TRBJ1-3; D may be TRBD1 (5 bases). V was pared by 0 bases and J by 4 bases, with 5 bases between. The CDR3 spans 13 residues. The germline CDR1 and CDR2 sequences are SGHNT and YYREEE (reference sequence). The CDR3 region has the DNA TGTGCCAGCAGCTTGGACAGGGGAAACACCATATATTTT. Translating it yields CASSLDRGNTIYF. Supplemented by reference TRBV5-4 and TRBJ1-3, the full variable domain reads ETGVTQSPTHLIKTRGQQVTLRCSSQSGHNTVSWYQQALGQGPQFIFQYYREEENGRGNFPPRFSGLQFPNYSSELNVNALELDDSALYLCASSLDRGNTIYFGEGSWLTVV.

This clonotype was detected only a few times. The gene calls are TRBV7-2 and TRBJ2-7; D not certain. The CDR3 totals 13 residues. Trimming took 4 bases from V and 2 from J, leaving 9 bases between them. The germline gives CDR1 SGHTA, CDR2 FQGNSA. The CDR3 DNA is TGTGCCAGCAGCTCCCTGACAACCTACGAGCAGTACTTC. Encoded protein: CASSSLTTYEQYF.

The V and J genes are TRBV25-1 and TRBJ2-3, with 12 bases fitting TRBD2. Germline V CDR1 and CDR2: MGHDK, SYGVNS. The length of the CDR3 is 17 residues. V dropped 4 bases and J dropped 4; count of bases not matched to a gene: 9. The CDR3, as DNA: TGTGCCAGCAGTGGACTAGCGGGAGCTAAAGATTCAGATACGCAGTATTTT. Residues: CASSGLAGAKDSDTQYF.

V and J are TRBV7-2 and TRBJ2-1; D not resolved. Looked up from germline, CDR1 is SGHTA and CDR2 is FQGNSA. There are 17 residues in the CDR3. V lost 2 bases, J lost 2 bases, and 16 bases lay in between. The CDR3 reads CASSLSPTNHPYNEQFF. The CDR3 bases are TGTGCCAGCAGCTTATCCCCCACTAACCACCCCTACAATGAGCAGTTCTTC.

This clonotype was seen only a few times. The CDR3 DNA sequence: TGTGCCAGCAGCTTAGCGCAGACTAAGGGCGAGCAGTACTTC. This gives the protein CASSLAQTKGEQYF. This chain uses TRBV7-9 with TRBJ2-7, with D possibly matching TRBD2 (5 bases). This CDR3 spans 14 amino acids. Germline V CDR1 and CDR2: SEHNR, FQNEAQ (reference sequence). The V end was cut by 0 bases, the J end by 6 bases, with 12 bases between.

V usage is TRBV6-2 or TRBV6-3 and J usage is TRBJ1-1, with 8 bases matching TRBD1. There are 14 residues in the CDR3. Germline values: CDR1 MNHEY, CDR2 SVGEGT. V was pared by 8 bases and J by 6 bases, with 11 bases of the junction left unmatched. CDR3 protein: CASAQGAVVPEAFF. The CDR3 coding sequence is TGTGCCAGCGCTCAGGGGGCGGTGGTCCCTGAAGCTTTCTTT.

V is TRBV10-3 and J is TRBJ1-6, with a weak D call TRBD1 (6 bases). Germline V gene data show CDR1 as ENHRY and CDR2 as SYGVKD. The CDR3 is 15 amino acids. V lost 0 bases to trimming and J lost 7 bases, with 10 bases between them. In DNA form, the CDR3 reads TGTGCCATCAGTGAGTCACAGGGAGAGAATTCACCCCTCCACTTT. Translating it yields CAISESQGENSPLHF.

The rearrangement links TRBV9 to TRBJ2-1; the match to TRBD2 covers 11 bases. The CDR3 loop spans 15 amino acids. Germline assignment: CDR1 SGDLS and CDR2 YYNGEE. The V segment lost 4 bases and the J segment 3 bases; nucleotides outside the gene matches: 3. The CDR3 spells CASSPTSGDYNEQFF. The CDR3 coding sequence is TGTGCCAGCAGCCCGACTAGCGGGGACTACAATGAGCAGTTCTTC. Full variable domain (missing parts from reference TRBV9 and TRBJ2-1): DSGVTQTPKHLITATGQRVTLRCSPRSGDLSVYWYQQSLDQGLQFLIQYYNGEERAKGNILERFSAQQFPDLHSELNLSSLELGDSALYFCASSPTSGDYNEQFFGPGTRLTVL.

The chain employs TRBV9 and TRBJ2-3; D gene unclear. Between the trimmed V and J ends, which lost 0 bases and 2 bases, there was a span of 4 bases. This CDR3 spans 13 amino acids. Germline loops: CDR1 SGDLS, CDR2 YYNGEE. CDR3: CASSVAITDTQYF. The CDR3 DNA is TGTGCCAGCAGCGTAGCCATCACAGATACGCAGTATTTT.

The chain has TRBV7-3 and TRBJ2-5; 9 bases map to TRBD2. The CDR3 is 15 residues long. Germline loops: CDR1 SGHTA, CDR2 FQGTGA. The V gene end was trimmed by 1 base and the J gene end by 3 bases; junction bases not matched to a gene: 3. As DNA, the CDR3 is TGTGCCAGCAGCTTAATTCCTAGCGGGAAAGAGACCCAGTACTTC. Its protein is CASSLIPSGKETQYF.

This clonotype has more than one count but fewer than ten. This chain joins TRBV4-1 and TRBJ2-1, with a possible D match to TRBD2 (5 bases). V gave up 4 bases and J gave up 6 bases, with 16 bases separating them. There are 15 residues in the CDR3. Germline assignment: CDR1 MGHRA and CDR2 YSYEKL. CDR3: CASSPSPLGVNEQFF. The CDR3 region has the DNA TGCGCCAGCAGCCCGAGCCCCCTGGGAGTCAATGAGCAGTTCTTC.

V usage is TRBV4-2 and J usage is TRBJ2-6, with 8 positions matching TRBD1. This CDR3 comprises 18 residues. Trimming took 0 bases from V and 1 from J; bases not matched to a gene: 5. CDR1 and CDR2 from the germline V gene are LGHNA and YNFKEQ. CDR3: CASSQDPGGASGANVLTF. The CDR3 DNA is TGTGCCAGCAGCCAAGATCCAGGGGGCGCTTCTGGGGCCAACGTCCTGACTTTC.

CDR3 nucleotide sequence: TGTGCCAGCAGTGCCGCGGGGAATAGCAATCAGCCCCAGCATTTT. It yields the protein CASSAAGNSNQPQHF. This chain links TRBV7-2 with TRBJ1-5, with D uncertain. The CDR3 is 15 residues long. Germline V gene data show CDR1 as SGHTA and CDR2 as FQGNSA. Trimming cost V 6 bases and J 0 bases, with 12 bases left between them.

The chain joins TRBV5-1 to TRBJ2-7; D not resolved. The CDR3 runs 14 residues. The germline V gene encodes CDR1 SGHRS and CDR2 YFSETQ. V was pared by 4 bases and J by 0 bases, with 11 bases between. CDR3 protein: CASSPDNYSYEQYF. DNA of the CDR3: TGCGCCAGCAGCCCCGACAATTACTCCTACGAGCAGTACTTC.

This clonotype showed up just a few times. The chain is built from TRBV7-2 and TRBJ2-7, with a possible D match to TRBD2 (6 bases). The CDR3 runs 14 residues. The germline V gene encodes CDR1 SGHTA and CDR2 FQGNSA. Deletions cut 6 bases from V and 6 bases from J, with 18 bases between. This chain's CDR3 is CASSPEVGSPEQYF. The DNA of the CDR3 is TGTGCCAGCAGTCCGGAGGTCGGGAGTCCCGAGCAGTACTTC.

This clonotype turned up a few times. J is TRBJ2-2 and V is TRBV5-1; 10 bases align to TRBD1. Germline V gene lookup returns CDR1 SGHRS and CDR2 YFSETQ. CDR3 size: 14 residues. V shed 3 bases and J 4 bases; nucleotides not matched to a gene: 0. The CDR3 bases are TGCGCCAGCAGCTGGACAGGGGGCACCGGGGAGCTGTTTTTT. Encoded protein: CASSWTGGTGELFF.

The chain carries TRBV3-1 and TRBJ2-1, with 13 nucleotides matching TRBD2. The ends lost 0 bases at V and 5 bases at J; junction bases unmatched: 4. CDR1 and CDR2 (germline): LGHDT, YNNKEL (reference sequence). This CDR3 is built from 17 residues. The DNA for the CDR3 is TGTGCCAGCAGCCAAGATGTGGGACTAGCGGGGCACAATGAGCAGTTCTTC. This gives the protein CASSQDVGLAGHNEQFF.

This clonotype was counted only a few times. The chain combines TRBV27 with TRBJ2-1; 7 bases match TRBD1. The CDR3 has 14 residues. The junction had 4 bases not matched to a gene; V was cut back by 8 bases and J by 0 bases. CDR1 is MNHEY and CDR2 is SMNVEV in the germline V gene (reference sequence). The CDR3 spells CASGRDSSYNEQFF. The CDR3 DNA sequence: TGTGCCAGCGGCCGGGACAGCTCCTACAATGAGCAGTTCTTC.

V gene TRBV6-1 combines with J gene TRBJ1-5; TRBD1 matches at 11 bases. Trimming cost V 6 bases and J 7 bases; bases outside gene matches: 5. In germline, CDR1 is MNHNS, CDR2 SASEGT. The CDR3 consists of 14 residues. This CDR3 reads CASRGQGAGQPQHF. The CDR3, as DNA: TGTGCCAGCAGAGGACAGGGGGCCGGCCAGCCCCAGCATTTT.

This clonotype occurred a few times. The V call is TRBV29-1, the J call TRBJ2-3; a possible D gene is TRBD1 (6 bases). CDR1 is SQVTM, CDR2 ANQGSEA, per germline. This CDR3 comprises 16 residues. Trimming cost V 7 bases and J 1 base, with 21 bases left between them. The CDR3 is CSAGTSQGLGTDTQYF. As DNA, the CDR3 is TGCAGCGCCGGAACCAGCCAGGGGCTCGGCACAGATACGCAGTATTTT.

The chain is built from TRBV29-1 and TRBJ2-2; D possibly corresponds to TRBD1 (6 bases). V dropped 7 bases and J dropped 5 bases, with 17 bases sitting between them. The CDR3 is 14 residues long. Germline V gene lookup returns CDR1 SQVTM and CDR2 ANQGSEA. This chain's CDR3 is CSAYRVSGTGELFF. CDR3 DNA sequence: TGCAGCGCTTACAGGGTTTCGGGGACCGGGGAGCTGTTTTTT.

V gene TRBV28 combines with J gene TRBJ2-5, with D uncertain. The CDR3 is 13 amino acids. V was cut by 2 bases and J by 0 bases, with 4 bases left in between. Germline V gene sequence: CDR1 MDHEN, CDR2 SYDVKM. For the CDR3, the DNA is TGTGCCAGCAGTTTAAACAACCAAGAGACCCAGTACTTC. Its protein product is CASSLNNQETQYF.